These T cell receptor beta chains were read from a single sample in a study of blood T cell repertoires in COVID-19. TCRdb's table, derived via immunoSEQ multiplex PCR, lists solely in-frame clones and lacks some. The table has about 250,000 clones, 88% seen once. The sequencing sample was made of PBMCs or T cells enriched from blood (not recorded which). These receptors were collected from a woman between 45 and 60 years old who had recovered from COVID-19. CDR3s include the opening cysteine and the closing phenylalanine or tryptophan. D genes are given only for firm matches. Rows give clone size only sometimes, using once, few, many, or a class for an expanded clone.

V	J	length	size	D	CDR3	DNA
TRBV19	TRBJ1-1	14	-	-	CASSMGAENTEAFF	TGTGCCAGTAGTATGGGGGCAGAGAACACTGAAGCTTTCTTT
TRBV7-3	TRBJ1-1	13	-	-	CASSPTVNTEAFF	TGTGCCAGCAGCCCCACAGTGAACACTGAAGCTTTCTTT
TRBV7-8	TRBJ2-7	14	-	-	CASFTGGSSYEQYF	TGTGCCAGCTTCACCGGAGGAAGCTCCTACGAGCAGTACTTC
TRBV28	TRBJ2-1	13	-	-	CASRNQGYNEQFF	TGTGCCAGCAGAAATCAGGGTTACAATGAGCAGTTCTTC
TRBV28	TRBJ1-5	15	once	-	CASSYIGGSVQPQHF	TGTGCCAGCAGTTATATAGGGGGTTCGGTTCAGCCCCAGCATTTT
TRBV7-8	TRBJ1-5	17	-	TRBD1	CASSSRQGTAGNQPQHF	TGTGCCAGCAGCTCCCGACAGGGAACGGCTGGCAATCAGCCCCAGCATTTT
TRBV14	TRBJ1-6	13	-	-	CASSQVSSSPLHF	TGTGCCAGCAGCCAAGTCTCCTCTTCACCCCTCCACTTT
TRBV15	TRBJ1-1	12	-	-	CATSRGQVEAFF	TGTGCCACCAGCAGAGGACAGGTTGAAGCTTTCTTT
TRBV5-1	TRBJ2-2	17	-	TRBD1	CASSLAGGTGVAGELFF	TGCGCCAGCAGCTTGGCCGGAGGGACAGGGGTTGCCGGGGAGCTGTTTTTT
TRBV18	TRBJ2-1	16	-	TRBD2	CASSPNLAGSYNEQFF	TGTGCCAGCTCACCGAATCTAGCGGGCTCCTACAATGAGCAGTTCTTC
TRBV28	TRBJ1-1	14	-	-	CASSFRQTNTEAFF	TGTGCCAGCAGTTTTCGGCAGACTAACACTGAAGCTTTCTTT
TRBV6-2/TRBV6-3	TRBJ1-1	16	-	TRBD1	CASSRARTGVFTEAFF	TGTGCCAGCAGTCGTGCCAGGACAGGGGTCTTCACTGAAGCTTTCTTT
TRBV30	TRBJ2-1	12	-	TRBD1	CASNRGENEQFF	TGTGCCAGTAACAGGGGTGAGAATGAGCAGTTCTTC
TRBV5-1	TRBJ2-7	14	few	TRBD1	CASSPQQGAYEQYF	TGCGCCAGCAGCCCTCAGCAGGGGGCCTACGAGCAGTACTTC
TRBV4-2	TRBJ1-4	14	-	-	CASSRTSGMEKLFF	TGTGCCAGCAGCCGCACGTCAGGGATGGAAAAACTGTTTTTT
TRBV6-4	TRBJ1-1	14	-	-	CASSEGGWNTEAFF	TGTGCCAGCAGTGAGGGGGGATGGAACACTGAAGCTTTCTTT
TRBV7-2	TRBJ1-2	15	-	TRBD1	CASSLARQGAQGYTF	TGTGCCAGCAGCTTAGCGCGACAGGGGGCGCAGGGCTACACCTTC
TRBV4-1	TRBJ1-1	15	-	TRBD1	CASSQDRSGGTEAFF	TGCGCCAGCAGCCAAGATAGGTCAGGGGGAACTGAAGCTTTCTTT
TRBV6-5	TRBJ2-5	13	once	-	CASSYLAGETQYF	TGTGCCAGCAGTTACCTAGCAGGCGAGACCCAGTACTTC
TRBV4-3	TRBJ1-5	14	-	TRBD1	CASSPRTGNQPQHF	TGCGCCAGCAGCCCTAGGACAGGTAATCAGCCCCAGCATTTT
TRBV11-3	TRBJ2-1	12	-	-	CASSNRDNEQFF	TGTGCCAGCAGCAACCGGGATAATGAGCAGTTCTTC
TRBV19	TRBJ2-7	13	many	TRBD1	CASSIAGGYEQYF	TGTGCCAGTAGTATAGCAGGGGGCTACGAGCAGTACTTC
TRBV29-1	TRBJ1-1	14	-	TRBD1	CSVVGQGGDTEAFF	TGCAGCGTTGTTGGACAGGGTGGAGACACTGAAGCTTTCTTT
TRBV6-5	TRBJ1-2	15	-	TRBD1	CASSYEHRGNYGYTF	TGTGCCAGCAGTTACGAACACAGGGGGAACTATGGCTACACCTTC
TRBV9	TRBJ2-3	16	-	TRBD1	CASSPRTGGHTDTQYF	TGTGCCAGCAGCCCCCGGACAGGGGGCCACACAGATACGCAGTATTTT
TRBV10-3	TRBJ1-3	15	-	TRBD1	CAIQTWTGSGNTIYF	TGTGCCATCCAAACTTGGACAGGCTCTGGAAACACCATATATTTT
TRBV5-6	TRBJ1-2	14	-	-	CASSFGRGGYGYTF	TGTGCCAGCAGCTTTGGCAGGGGCGGTTATGGCTACACCTTC